This T cell receptor (beta chain) was captured by sequencing in a study of blood T cell repertoires in COVID-19. On the study more broadly: Sites in the United States, Italy and Spain provided acute and convalescent COVID-19 samples.

Study processing details: Quantification of nucleated cells was approximated via reference gene primer amplification. The data were produced by immunoSEQ multiplex PCR, yet TCRdb's version contains in-frame clones alone and is incomplete. V, J and clone size are those of that table, while D and trimming were read from the DNA. The sample gives some 230,000 clones, 70% to 90% of which show up once; about a tenth is in the top ten. There are 19 residues in the CDR3. Input material: peripheral blood. This sequence joins TRBV21-1 and TRBJ2-2; the table gives TRBD1 as D, unverified against the DNA. TRBV21-1 is an annotated pseudogene. The source of this sequence is a woman aged 50 to 60 with COVID-19, enrolled during active disease. CDR3 bases: TGTGCCAGCAGCAAATACACCAATAAGGACAGGGATAATACCGGGGAGCTGTTTTTT. It is translated as CASSKYTNKDRDNTGELFF.